The present T cell receptor (beta chain) was sequenced within a study of blood T cell repertoires in COVID-19. Method: immunoSEQ multiplex PCR; TCRdb's copy keeps in-frame clones and lacks some. The data hold some 210,000 clones, with around nine tenths observed a single time. This CDR3 contains 17 residues. Germline CDR1 reads SGHRS; CDR2 reads YFSETQ. V was clipped by 1 base and J by 2 bases; unmatched bases: 4. Sequenced input: peripheral blood. The source is a man aged 55 to 69 who had recovered from COVID-19. This chain connects TRBV5-1 to TRBJ2-1, with TRBD2 matching over 12 bases. CDR3 nucleotides: TGCGCCAGCAGCTTGTCTACTAGCGGGGGGACCTACAATGAGCAGTTCTTC. The encoded protein is CASSLSTSGGTYNEQFF. The whole variable domain, remainder taken from reference TRBV5-1 and TRBJ2-1, is KAGVTQTPRYLIKTRGQQVTLSCSPISGHRSVSWYQQTPGQGLQFLFEYFSETQRNKGNFPGRFSGRQFSNSRSEMNVSTLELGDSALYLCASSLSTSGGTYNEQFFGPGTRLTVL.